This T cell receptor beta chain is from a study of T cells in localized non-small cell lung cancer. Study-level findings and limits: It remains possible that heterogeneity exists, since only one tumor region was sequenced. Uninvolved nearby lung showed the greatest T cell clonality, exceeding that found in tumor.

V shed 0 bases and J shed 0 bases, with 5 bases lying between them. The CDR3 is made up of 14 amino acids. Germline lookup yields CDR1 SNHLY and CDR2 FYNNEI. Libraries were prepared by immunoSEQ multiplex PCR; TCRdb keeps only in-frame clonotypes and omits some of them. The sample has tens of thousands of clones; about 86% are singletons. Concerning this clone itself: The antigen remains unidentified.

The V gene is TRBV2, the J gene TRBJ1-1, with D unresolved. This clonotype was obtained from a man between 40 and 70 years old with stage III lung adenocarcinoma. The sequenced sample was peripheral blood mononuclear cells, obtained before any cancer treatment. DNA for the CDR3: TGTGCCAGCAGTGAAGCCACGGTGAACACTGAAGCTTTCTTT. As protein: CASSEATVNTEAFF.